Each of the 23 T cell receptor beta chains below was sequenced from the same sample in a study of blood T cell repertoires in COVID-19. Some clones are missing from TCRdb's copy, which holds only in-frame ones; the method was immunoSEQ multiplex PCR. The sample records 50,000 to 65,000 clones, nearly 90% being singletons. The sequencing input was peripheral blood. The receptor source for this set is a man aged 45-65 years with active COVID-19.

The V and J genes are TRBV13 and TRBJ1-6; 9 bases map to TRBD1. The length of the CDR3 is 20 residues. Germline lookup yields CDR1 PRHDT and CDR2 FYEKMQ (reference sequence). V gave up 5 bases and J gave up 5 bases; unmatched junction bases: 19. In DNA, the CDR3 is TGTGCCAGCAGCCATCGTACTGGAGGGACAGGGAGGTTCAATAATTCACCCCTCCACTTT. Amino acids: CASSHRTGGTGRFNNSPLHF. Drawing the rest from reference TRBV13 and TRBJ1-6, the complete variable domain is AAGVIQSPRHLIKEKRETATLKCYPIPRHDTVYWYQQGPGQDPQFLISFYEKMQSDKGSIPDRFSAQQFSDYHSELNMSSLELGDSALYFCASSHRTGGTGRFNNSPLHFGNGTRLTVT.

The rearrangement uses TRBV2 and TRBJ2-4, with a weak D call TRBD2 (5 bases). CDR3 length: 13 amino acids. Germline CDR1 and CDR2: SNHLY and FYNNEI. V shed 5 bases and J shed 8 bases, with 13 bases lying between them. CDR3 region: CASSQAPGDIQYF. The DNA of the CDR3 is TGTGCCAGCAGTCAGGCACCCGGGGACATTCAGTACTTC.

The chain is built from TRBV7-3 and TRBJ1-1; D not resolved. Germline-derived CDR1 and CDR2 are SGHTA and FQGTGA. The CDR3 is made up of 12 amino acids. V was pared by 2 bases and J by 9 bases, with 10 bases between. In nucleotides, the CDR3 is TGTGCCAGCAGCTTAGATTCAGGTAAAGCTTTCTTT. This gives the protein CASSLDSGKAFF.

V usage is TRBV2 and J usage is TRBJ2-4, with 9 bases aligning to TRBD2. CDR1 and CDR2 (germline): SNHLY, FYNNEI. The V segment lost 0 bases and the J segment 1 base; nucleotides outside the gene matches: 1. The length of the CDR3 is 16 residues. The CDR3 DNA is TGTGCCAGCAGTGAAGCAACTAGCGGGGCCAAAAACATTCAGTACTTC. Its protein product is CASSEATSGAKNIQYF.

The J gene is TRBJ2-2, the V gene TRBV2, with TRBD1 as a possible D gene (5 bases). The CDR3 covers 16 residues. Germline lookup yields CDR1 SNHLY and CDR2 FYNNEI. V lost 1 base and J 0 bases, leaving 9 bases between the germline ends. This chain's CDR3 is CASSEERGANTGELFF. CDR3 coding DNA: TGTGCCAGCAGTGAAGAAAGGGGCGCGAACACCGGGGAGCTGTTTTTT.

The V and J genes are TRBV29-1 and TRBJ2-5, with 11 bases that match TRBD2. This CDR3 has 14 residues. The V gene end was trimmed by 4 bases and the J gene end by 4 bases; junction bases not matched to a gene: 5. Germline V gives CDR1 SQVTM, CDR2 ANQGSEA. The DNA for the CDR3 is TGCAGCGTTGGAACTAGCGGGGGAAGAGAGACCCAGTACTTC. This encodes CSVGTSGGRETQYF.

The chain uses TRBV23-1 and TRBJ2-7, with D unresolved. TRBV23-1 is an open reading frame, and its role is uncertain. Trimming shortened V by 3 bases and J by 3 bases, and 15 bases separated the two germline ends. This CDR3 has 15 residues. The CDR3 nucleotides read TGCGCCAGCAGTCACCGACATCCCCTCTACTACGAGCAGTACTTC. This translates into CASSHRHPLYYEQYF.

The rearrangement links TRBV20-1 to TRBJ2-7; D possibly corresponds to TRBD1 (6 bases). The CDR3 is 16 residues long. V lost 3 bases to trimming and J lost 2 bases, with 20 bases between them. Germline CDR1 is DFQATT and CDR2 is SNEGSKA (reference sequence). The CDR3 protein is CSASPTRTASTYEQYF. CDR3 nucleotide sequence: TGCAGTGCTAGTCCGACCCGGACAGCGAGCACCTACGAGCAGTACTTC.

The rearrangement joins TRBV6-5 to TRBJ1-1; D is perhaps TRBD1 (6 bases). Germline CDR1 MNHEY, CDR2 SVGAGI. The CDR3 has 15 residues. The V end was cut by 0 bases, the J end by 4 bases, with 12 bases between. Here the CDR3 reads CASSYSQGFGTEAFF. The CDR3, as DNA: TGTGCCAGCAGTTACTCGCAGGGGTTCGGCACTGAAGCTTTCTTT.

CDR3 DNA: TGTGCCAGCAGCCCCCTGGCGGGGGGAGCCTACAATGAGCAGTTCTTC. Amino acids: CASSPLAGGAYNEQFF. The gene calls are TRBV3-1 (or the pseudogene TRBV3-2) and TRBJ2-1; 8 positions agree with TRBD2. The trim removed 4 bases at V and 2 bases at J, leaving 7 bases unmatched. The CDR3 has 16 amino acids. The germline CDR1 and CDR2 sequences are LGHDT and YNNKEL (reference sequence).

The chain employs TRBV7-9 and TRBJ2-6; no reliable D call. Trimming removed 1 base at V and 6 bases at J, with 13 bases between. CDR3 length equals 16 residues. Germline V gene sequence: CDR1 SEHNR, CDR2 FQNEAQ (reference sequence). The CDR3: CASSLVWAPQANVLTF. In nucleotides, the CDR3 is TGTGCCAGCAGCTTAGTTTGGGCTCCCCAGGCCAACGTCCTGACTTTC.

This rearrangement joins TRBV11-3 to TRBJ1-1, with 10 bases that match TRBD1. The J segment lost 4 bases and the V segment lost 2 bases, leaving 1 base of the junction unmatched. CDR1 SGHNT and CDR2 YENEEA come from the germline V gene. The CDR3 runs to 14 residues. The CDR3 loop reads CASSLRTGGTEAFF. The CDR3 DNA follows: TGTGCCAGCAGCTTAAGGACAGGGGGCACTGAAGCTTTCTTT.

V gene TRBV11-3 combines with J gene TRBJ2-2; the match to TRBD2 covers 11 bases. The CDR3 contains 14 residues. CDR1 and CDR2 (germline): SGHNT, YENEEA. The ends lost 4 bases at V and 8 bases at J; junction bases unmatched: 3. The CDR3 here is CASSSLAGDGELFF. CDR3 nucleotides: TGTGCCAGCAGCTCACTAGCGGGGGATGGGGAGCTGTTTTTT.

The rearrangement joins TRBV7-2 to TRBJ2-4, with D possibly TRBD2 on 6 matching bases. The germline gives CDR1 SGHTA, CDR2 FQGNSA. This CDR3 spans 15 amino acids. Trimming removed 4 bases at V and 3 bases at J, with 13 bases between. The CDR3 reads CASSYGQAGKNIQYF. DNA for the CDR3: TGTGCCAGCAGCTACGGCCAAGCGGGCAAAAACATTCAGTACTTC. The complete variable domain, with remaining parts taken from reference TRBV7-2 and TRBJ2-4, reads GAGVSQSPSNKVTEKGKDVELRCDPISGHTALYWYRQSLGQGLEFLIYFQGNSAPDKSGLPSDRFSAERTGGSVSTLTIQRTQQEDSAVYLCASSYGQAGKNIQYFGAGTRLSVL.

V usage is TRBV5-4 and J usage is TRBJ2-3; D may be TRBD2 (7 bases). CDR1 is SGHNT and CDR2 is YYREEE in the germline V gene (reference sequence). The CDR3 is made up of 15 amino acids. V was clipped by 2 bases and J by 5 bases, with 15 bases between them. The CDR3 nucleotides are TGTGCCAGCAGCTTCTTTGGGGGGGGGCAAGATACGCAGTATTTT. As protein: CASSFFGGGQDTQYF. The full variable domain, in which reference TRBV5-4 and TRBJ2-3 provide the parts outside the CDR3, is ETGVTQSPTHLIKTRGQQVTLRCSSQSGHNTVSWYQQALGQGPQFIFQYYREEENGRGNFPPRFSGLQFPNYSSELNVNALELDDSALYLCASSFFGGGQDTQYFGPGTRLTVL.

This rearrangement joins TRBV19 to TRBJ1-4, with a weak D call TRBD1 (5 bases). The length of the CDR3 is 14 residues. V lost 3 bases and J 7 bases, leaving 12 bases between the germline ends. From germline, CDR1 is LNHDA and CDR2 SQIVND (reference sequence). The CDR3 is CASSIAGEGEKLFF. CDR3 in DNA: TGTGCCAGTAGTATCGCGGGGGAGGGTGAAAAACTGTTTTTT. The whole variable domain, filled in from reference TRBV19 and TRBJ1-4, reads DGGITQSPKYLFRKEGQNVTLSCEQNLNHDAMYWYRQDPGQGLRLIYYSQIVNDFQKGDIAEGYSVSREKKESFPLTVTSAQKNPTAFYLCASSIAGEGEKLFFGSGTQLSVL.

The V call is TRBV10-1, the J call TRBJ2-5; TRBD2 matches 10 bases. This CDR3 comprises 16 residues. Germline lookup yields CDR1 WNHNN and CDR2 SYGVQD (reference sequence). V was clipped by 2 bases and J by 4 bases; unmatched bases: 7. This CDR3 is CASSEASGGSRETQYF. The CDR3, as DNA: TGCGCCAGCAGTGAGGCTAGCGGGGGTTCTCGAGAGACCCAGTACTTC.

J is TRBJ2-7 and V is TRBV7-2; TRBD2 aligns across 7 bases. The germline gives CDR1 SGHTA, CDR2 FQGNSA. With V trimmed by 6 bases and J by 5 bases, 13 bases remained unmatched. CDR3 length: 15 residues. The CDR3 nucleotides read TGTGCCAGCAGTTATTGGACTAGTCCGAAGGACGAGCAGTACTTC. It translates to CASSYWTSPKDEQYF. Filled out from reference TRBV7-2 and TRBJ2-7, the complete variable domain reads GAGVSQSPSNKVTEKGKDVELRCDPISGHTALYWYRQSLGQGLEFLIYFQGNSAPDKSGLPSDRFSAERTGGSVSTLTIQRTQQEDSAVYLCASSYWTSPKDEQYFGPGTRLTVT.

This clone was detected only once. The J gene is TRBJ1-2, the V gene TRBV4-1; D might be TRBD1 (5 bases). V was cut by 2 bases and J by 4 bases, with 14 bases left in between. The germline gives CDR1 MGHRA, CDR2 YSYEKL. CDR3 length: 15 residues. This chain's CDR3 is CASSQLGGGGYGYTF. Here the CDR3 DNA reads TGCGCCAGCAGCCAATTGGGCGGGGGAGGCTATGGCTACACCTTC.

The V gene is TRBV7-9, the J gene TRBJ1-1; D might be TRBD1 (5 bases). Trimming took 3 bases from V and 2 from J, leaving 7 bases between them. Germline values: CDR1 SEHNR, CDR2 FQNEAQ (reference sequence). The CDR3 is made up of 13 amino acids. The CDR3 here is CASSFDSNTEAFF. The CDR3 DNA reads TGTGCCAGCAGCTTTGACAGCAACACTGAAGCTTTCTTT. The full variable domain, its missing parts supplied by reference TRBV7-9 and TRBJ1-1, is DTGVSQNPRHKITKRGQNVTFRCDPISEHNRLYWYRQTLGQGPEFLTYFQNEAQLEKSRLLSDRFSAERPKGSFSTLEIQRTEQGDSAMYLCASSFDSNTEAFFGQGTRLTVV.

A few counts support this clone. The genes are TRBV3-1 (or the pseudogene TRBV3-2) and TRBJ1-6; TRBD1 agrees at 10 bases. Per germline, CDR1 LGHDT and CDR2 YNNKEL (reference sequence). V lost 5 bases and J lost 7; bases outside the gene matches: 8. The CDR3 runs 16 residues. CDR3 sequence reads: CASSARQGARNSPLHF. The DNA for the CDR3 is TGTGCCAGCAGCGCCCGACAGGGGGCGAGGAATTCACCCCTCCACTTT.

This clone came up a few times. The V gene is TRBV2, the J gene TRBJ2-2; 8 nucleotides line up with TRBD1. Looked up from germline, CDR1 is SNHLY and CDR2 is FYNNEI. V gave up 6 bases and J gave up 3 bases; unmatched junction bases: 9. The CDR3 covers 16 residues. The CDR3 bases are TGTGCCAGCAGAGGGAAGGGACAGGTTTACACCGGGGAGCTGTTTTTT. Translated, it gives CASRGKGQVYTGELFF. Full variable domain (remainder filled in from reference TRBV2 and TRBJ2-2): EPEVTQTPSHQVTQMGQEVILRCVPISNHLYFYWYRQILGQKVEFLVSFYNNEISEKSEIFDDQFSVERPDGSNFTLKIRSTKLEDSAMYFCASRGKGQVYTGELFFGEGSRLTVL.

The V and J genes are TRBV29-1 and TRBJ2-1; tentatively, D is TRBD1 (6 bases). Per germline, CDR1 SQVTM and CDR2 ANQGSEA. The CDR3 sequence is 13 residues long. The ends were cut back, 1 base at V and 7 bases at J, with 11 bases in the middle. In nucleotides, the CDR3 is TGCAGCGTTGAAGGGGACATGGATAATGAGCAGTTCTTC. Its protein product is CSVEGDMDNEQFF.